What follows are 19 T cell receptor beta chains derived from one specimen sequenced in a study of glioma-infiltrating T cells after dendritic cell vaccination. Using immunoSEQ multiplex PCR, the repertoire was profiled, and TCRdb retains in-frame clones only, with some absent. The repertoire holds 100,000 or so clones, with 75% to 90% as singletons. Time point meaning: after dendritic cell vaccination, including at tumor progression/relapse. The specimen comprised blood, sampled after dendritic cell vaccination. All receptors come from a human donor with glioblastoma.

In this sample, this clone turned up once. The rearrangement uses TRBV19 and TRBJ2-1; D gene ambiguous. CDR3 length equals 13 residues. Per germline, CDR1 LNHDA and CDR2 SQIVND (reference sequence). The ends were cut back, 3 bases at V and 4 bases at J, with 7 bases in the middle. CDR3 protein: CASSIGLYNEQFF. In DNA, the CDR3 is TGTGCCAGTAGTATCGGGTTATACAATGAGCAGTTCTTC.

The chain links TRBV5-6 to TRBJ2-1; 10 nucleotides agree with TRBD2. V shed 0 bases and J 0 bases; nucleotides not matched to a gene: 6. The V gene's germline CDR1 is SGHDT and CDR2 YYEEEE. The CDR3 extends over 18 amino acids. The CDR3 loop reads CASSLDLLAGSSYNEQFF. In DNA form, the CDR3 reads TGTGCCAGCAGCTTGGACCTACTAGCGGGGAGCTCCTACAATGAGCAGTTCTTC.

The chain couples TRBV28 to TRBJ1-1; no clear D gene. Deletions cut 9 bases from V and 0 bases from J, with 11 bases between. Germline CDR1 and CDR2: MDHEN and SYDVKM. The CDR3 covers 13 residues. The CDR3 DNA reads TGTGCCAGTGCCGCGGGCATGAACACTGAAGCTTTCTTT. As protein: CASAAGMNTEAFF. Full variable domain (missing parts from reference TRBV28 and TRBJ1-1): DVKVTQSSRYLVKRTGEKVFLECVQDMDHENMFWYRQDPGLGLRLIYFSYDVKMKEKGDIPEGYSVSREKKERFSLILESASTNQTSMYLCASAAGMNTEAFFGQGTRLTVV.

The chain carries TRBV9 and TRBJ1-1; D is ambiguous. The V end was cut by 3 bases, the J end by 1 base, with 16 bases between. This CDR3 spans 16 amino acids. Germline V CDR1 and CDR2: SGDLS, YYNGEE. CDR3: CASSAFAALSNTEAFF. The CDR3 region has the DNA TGTGCCAGCAGCGCCTTCGCGGCACTCTCGAACACTGAAGCTTTCTTT.

The gene calls are TRBV5-1 and TRBJ2-5, with D perhaps TRBD1 (5 bases). Per the germline V gene, CDR1 is SGHRS and CDR2 is YFSETQ. This CDR3 region has 13 residues. V was cut by 0 bases and J by 2 bases, with 5 bases left in between. The CDR3 reads CASSLDRQETQYF. For the CDR3, the DNA is TGCGCCAGCAGCTTGGACAGGCAAGAGACCCAGTACTTC.

V usage is TRBV11-2 and J usage is TRBJ2-7; 7 nucleotides line up with TRBD1. There are 16 residues in the CDR3. Germline CDR1 is SGHAT and CDR2 is FQNNGV. The J segment lost 2 bases and the V segment lost 5 bases, leaving 12 bases of the junction unmatched. CDR3 in amino acids: CASSPQGGLQTYEQYF. The CDR3 DNA follows: TGTGCCAGCAGCCCCCAAGGGGGCCTCCAAACCTACGAGCAGTACTTC.

The chain combines TRBV9 with TRBJ2-1, with 9 positions matching TRBD1. From germline, CDR1 is SGDLS and CDR2 YYNGEE. This CDR3 is 15 amino acids long. The V and J ends lost 0 bases and 8 bases, in that order; junction bases with no gene match: 6. The CDR3 DNA reads as TGTGCCAGCAGCGTAGGTCCGGACAGGGGCGATGAGCAGTTCTTC. Amino acids: CASSVGPDRGDEQFF.

The V call is TRBV6-1, the J call TRBJ1-2; 9 bases agree with TRBD1. CDR1 MNHNS and CDR2 SASEGT come from the germline V gene. The junction had 4 bases not matched to a gene; V was cut back by 1 base and J by 7 bases. The CDR3 contains 14 residues. The CDR3 sequence is CASSEVQDRGGYTF. CDR3 DNA sequence: TGTGCCAGCAGTGAAGTCCAGGACAGGGGTGGCTACACCTTC.

This clone has only one observation. The CDR3 DNA sequence: TGTGCCAGCTCGACGGGACAGGATTTGATCTATGGCTACACCTTC. It is translated as CASSTGQDLIYGYTF. V usage is TRBV6-6 and J usage is TRBJ1-2, with 8 positions matching TRBD1. In germline, CDR1 is MNHNY, CDR2 SVGAGI (reference sequence). The ends lost 8 bases at V and 4 bases at J; junction bases unmatched: 12. The length of the CDR3 is 15 residues.

V usage is TRBV2 and J usage is TRBJ2-5; D is perhaps TRBD2 (6 bases). Between the trimmed V and J ends, which lost 2 bases and 4 bases, there was a span of 8 bases. Germline V gene sequence: CDR1 SNHLY, CDR2 FYNNEI. CDR3 length: 13 residues. The CDR3 nucleotides are TGTGCCAGCAGTGAAAGGAGGGGAGAGACCCAGTACTTC. Translated, it gives CASSERRGETQYF.

The CDR3 DNA is TGTGCCAGCAGCCAGGACAGGGGGTACACTGAAGCTTTCTTT. Translation: CASSQDRGYTEAFF. This chain links TRBV7-8 with TRBJ1-1; TRBD1 agrees at 10 bases. The CDR3 has 14 residues. Per the germline V gene, CDR1 is SGHVS and CDR2 is FQNEAQ. The V and J ends lost 5 bases and 3 bases, in that order; junction bases with no gene match: 3.

The chain combines TRBV29-1 with TRBJ2-3, with D possibly TRBD1 on 6 matching bases. CDR1 is SQVTM and CDR2 is ANQGSEA in the germline V gene. V was shortened by 2 bases and J by 5 bases, with 11 bases between the two germline ends. The CDR3 spans 13 residues. CDR3 amino acids: CSVERGTQDTQYF. The CDR3 DNA reads as TGCAGCGTTGAAAGGGGGACCCAAGATACGCAGTATTTT.

V is TRBV19 and J is TRBJ1-2; TRBD1 matches 10 bases. There are 15 residues in the CDR3. V shed 7 bases, J shed 4 bases, and the junction held 9 bases outside the gene matches. Germline V lookup: CDR1 LNHDA, CDR2 SQIVND (reference sequence). The CDR3 here is CASTQEGQGIYGYTF. The CDR3 DNA reads TGTGCCAGTACCCAAGAGGGACAGGGGATCTATGGCTACACCTTC.

By sample share, this clone is hyperexpanded. The chain is built from TRBV5-4 and TRBJ2-1, with D uncertain. CDR1 is SGHNT and CDR2 is YYREEE in the germline V gene (reference sequence). The V and J ends lost 4 bases and 7 bases respectively, with 12 bases between them. The CDR3 sequence is 13 residues long. CDR3 protein: CASSHASENEQFF. The CDR3 DNA reads as TGTGCCAGCAGCCACGCTAGTGAAAATGAGCAGTTCTTC.

This rearrangement joins TRBV20-1 to TRBJ2-1; D gene unclear. Looked up from germline, CDR1 is DFQATT and CDR2 is SNEGSKA (reference sequence). This CDR3 has 9 amino acids. The DNA for the CDR3 is TGCAGGGCCTACCCGGGGCAGTTCTTC. It codes for CRAYPGQFF.

This rearrangement joins TRBV10-3 to TRBJ1-5; D gene ambiguous. CDR1 and CDR2 (germline): ENHRY, SYGVKD. The CDR3 is 14 amino acids. The V end was cut by 4 bases, the J end by 0 bases, with 7 bases between. This CDR3 is CAISGENSNQPQHF. Here the CDR3 DNA reads TGTGCCATCAGTGGGGAGAATAGCAATCAGCCCCAGCATTTT.

This chain connects TRBV28 to TRBJ1-1; 12 positions agree with TRBD1. The CDR3 has 18 residues. Germline V gives CDR1 MDHEN, CDR2 SYDVKM. Trimming cost V 2 bases and J 4 bases; bases outside gene matches: 11. CDR3 loop: CASSLRRGTGGVSTEAFF. The CDR3, as DNA: TGTGCCAGCAGTTTACGACGCGGGACAGGGGGCGTGAGCACTGAAGCTTTCTTT.

The chain recombines TRBV7-3 with TRBJ2-7; 9 nucleotides match TRBD2. CDR1 and CDR2 (germline): SGHTA, FQGTGA. The CDR3 spans 14 residues. After removal of 5 bases from V and 5 bases from J, the junction contained 7 bases not matched to a gene. Here the CDR3 reads CASSPTGTSNEQYF. In DNA, the CDR3 is TGTGCCAGCAGCCCGACCGGGACTAGCAACGAGCAGTACTTC. The full variable domain, completed using reference TRBV7-3 and TRBJ2-7, is GAGVSQTPSNKVTEKGKYVELRCDPISGHTALYWYRQSLGQGPEFLIYFQGTGAADDSGLPNDRFFAVRPEGSVSTLKIQRTERGDSAVYLCASSPTGTSNEQYFGPGTRLTVT.

The chain employs TRBV5-1 and TRBJ1-4, with D tentatively TRBD1 (6 bases). Trimming took off 1 base at V and 1 base at J, with 8 bases between the two ends. Germline values: CDR1 SGHRS, CDR2 YFSETQ. CDR3 length: 15 residues. CDR3: CASSLSTGTNEKLFF. The CDR3 nucleotides are TGCGCCAGCAGCTTGTCGACAGGAACTAATGAAAAACTGTTTTTT.